Listed here are 3 T cell receptor beta chains from one sample, sequenced in a study of blood T cell repertoires in COVID-19 (dated by TCRdb to 2018 to 2021). Library preparation employed the immunoSEQ multiplex PCR assay. The table comes from immuneACCESS by way of TCRdb, which keeps in-frame sequences with V and J called. Part of the clones is missing from these tables; in studies checked, under half for an unresolved V gene and the rest for unknown reasons. The sample records some 300,000 clones, 87% of which are singletons. The top ten clones comprise more than 2% of the sample. Sequencing input: peripheral blood. These receptors were collected from a man younger than 35 with active or convalescent COVID-19.

This chain joins TRBV10-3 and TRBJ1-1; perhaps TRBD1 as D (6 bases). The CDR3 contains 13 residues. Trimming removed 10 bases at V and 4 bases at J, with 16 bases between. Germline V gene sequence: CDR1 ENHRY, CDR2 SYGVKD. Here the CDR3 DNA reads TGTGCCAAAAGGGCAGGGGTGAGCACTGAAGCTTTCTTT. Encoded protein: CAKRAGVSTEAFF.

V and J are TRBV4-3 and TRBJ1-2; no firm D call. Germline CDR1 and CDR2: LGHNA and YSLEER. CDR3 length: 17 amino acids. The V end was cut by 1 base, the J end by 3 bases, with 18 bases between. This CDR3 reads CASSQAPPLGVDYGYTF. In DNA form, the CDR3 reads TGCGCCAGCAGCCAAGCCCCCCCGCTGGGAGTCGACTATGGCTACACCTTC.

V and J are TRBV2 and TRBJ2-2; 9 bases map to TRBD2. The CDR3 is 17 residues long. Germline values: CDR1 SNHLY, CDR2 FYNNEI. Unmatched junction bases numbered 8, after V lost 4 bases and J lost 2 bases. The CDR3 loop reads CASSVTLAGTNTGELFF. The CDR3 region has the DNA TGTGCCAGCAGTGTTACCCTAGCGGGAACTAACACCGGGGAGCTGTTTTTT.